This T cell receptor beta chain was identified in a study of T cell changes during pregnancy in multiple sclerosis. TCRdb's copy holds only in-frame clones and misses some; the assay was immunoSEQ multiplex PCR. The table has roughly 89,000 clones, around 94% seen once. Germline values: CDR1 GTSNPN, CDR2 SVGIG (reference sequence). V was shortened by 1 base and J by 7 bases, with 7 bases between the two germline ends. This CDR3 is 12 amino acids long. The receptor comes from a female donor in good health, enrolled as a control in a pregnancy study. The chain joins TRBV30 to TRBJ1-4; TRBD1 is a possible D gene (6 bases). Here the sequenced sample was peripheral blood, taken after pregnancy. CDR3 sequence (DNA): TGTGCCTGGAGTGCAGGGGCTGAAAAACTGTTTTTT. Its protein product is CAWSAGAEKLFF.